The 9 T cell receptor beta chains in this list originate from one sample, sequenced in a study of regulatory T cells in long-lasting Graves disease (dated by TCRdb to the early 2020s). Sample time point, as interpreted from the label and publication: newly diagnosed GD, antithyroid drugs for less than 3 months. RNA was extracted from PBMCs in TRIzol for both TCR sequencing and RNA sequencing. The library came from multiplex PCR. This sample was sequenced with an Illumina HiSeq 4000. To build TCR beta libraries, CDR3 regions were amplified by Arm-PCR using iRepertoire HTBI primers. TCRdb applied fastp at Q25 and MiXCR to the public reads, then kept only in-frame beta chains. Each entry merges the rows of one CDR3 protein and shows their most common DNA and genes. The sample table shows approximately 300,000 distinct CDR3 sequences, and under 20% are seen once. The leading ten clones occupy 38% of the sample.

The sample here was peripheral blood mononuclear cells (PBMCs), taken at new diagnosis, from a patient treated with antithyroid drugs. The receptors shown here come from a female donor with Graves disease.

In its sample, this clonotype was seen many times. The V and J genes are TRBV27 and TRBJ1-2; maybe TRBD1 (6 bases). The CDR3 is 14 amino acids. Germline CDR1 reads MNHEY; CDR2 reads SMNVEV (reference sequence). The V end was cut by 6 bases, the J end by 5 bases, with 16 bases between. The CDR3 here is CASRTWETGYGYTF. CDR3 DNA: TGTGCCAGCAGGACTTGGGAGACAGGATATGGCTACACCTTC.

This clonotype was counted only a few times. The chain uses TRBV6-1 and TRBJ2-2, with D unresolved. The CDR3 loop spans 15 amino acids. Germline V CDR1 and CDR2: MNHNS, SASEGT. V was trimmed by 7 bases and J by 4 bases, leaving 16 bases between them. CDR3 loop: CASTSDGVVTGELFF. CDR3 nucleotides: TGTGCCAGCACCTCAGACGGTGTGGTCACCGGGGAGCTGTTTTTT.

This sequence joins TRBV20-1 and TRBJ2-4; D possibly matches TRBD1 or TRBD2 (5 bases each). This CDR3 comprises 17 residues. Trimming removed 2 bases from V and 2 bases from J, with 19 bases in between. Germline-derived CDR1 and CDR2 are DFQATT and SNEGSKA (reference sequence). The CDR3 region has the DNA TGCAGTGCTAGAAGGACAACTAGGGTCACCTCCAAAAACATTCAGTACTTC. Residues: CSARRTTRVTSKNIQYF.

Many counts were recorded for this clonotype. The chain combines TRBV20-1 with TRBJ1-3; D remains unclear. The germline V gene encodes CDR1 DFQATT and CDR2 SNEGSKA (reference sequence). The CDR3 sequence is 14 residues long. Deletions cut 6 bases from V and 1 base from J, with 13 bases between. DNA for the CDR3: TGCAGTGCACTCGACGGAAGATCTGGAAACACCATATATTTT. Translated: CSALDGRSGNTIYF.

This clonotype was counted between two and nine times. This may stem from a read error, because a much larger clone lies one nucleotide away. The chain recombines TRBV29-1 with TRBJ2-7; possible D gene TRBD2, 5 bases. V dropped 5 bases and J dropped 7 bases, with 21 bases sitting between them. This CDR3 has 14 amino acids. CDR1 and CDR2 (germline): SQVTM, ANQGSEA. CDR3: CSVPLAGPYNEQYF. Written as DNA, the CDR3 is TGCAGCGTTCCACTCGCGGGCCCATACAATGAGCAGTACTTC.

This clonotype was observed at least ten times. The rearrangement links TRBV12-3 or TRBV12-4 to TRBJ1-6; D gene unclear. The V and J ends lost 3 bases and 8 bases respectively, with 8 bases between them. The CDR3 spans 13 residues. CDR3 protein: CASSFGIDSPLHF. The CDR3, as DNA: TGTGCCAGCAGTTTCGGGATAGATTCACCCCTCCACTTT.

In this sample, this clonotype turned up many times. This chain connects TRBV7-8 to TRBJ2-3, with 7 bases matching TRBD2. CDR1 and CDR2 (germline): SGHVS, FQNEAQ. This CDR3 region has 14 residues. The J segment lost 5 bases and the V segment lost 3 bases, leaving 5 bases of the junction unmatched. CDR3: CASSFGLGQDTQYF. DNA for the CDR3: TGTGCCAGCAGCTTTGGACTAGGTCAAGATACGCAGTATTTT.

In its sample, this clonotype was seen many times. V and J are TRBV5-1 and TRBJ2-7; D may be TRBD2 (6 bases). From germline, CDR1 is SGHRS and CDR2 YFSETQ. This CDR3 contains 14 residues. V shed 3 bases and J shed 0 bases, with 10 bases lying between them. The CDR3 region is CASSSGTLSYEQYF. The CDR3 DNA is TGCGCCAGCAGCTCCGGGACTCTCTCCTACGAGCAGTACTTC.

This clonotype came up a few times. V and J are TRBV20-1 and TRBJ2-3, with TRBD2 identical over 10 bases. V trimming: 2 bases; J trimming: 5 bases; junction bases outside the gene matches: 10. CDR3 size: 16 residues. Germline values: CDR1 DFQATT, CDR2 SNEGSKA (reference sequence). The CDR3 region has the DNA TGCAGTGCTAGACCTCTAGCGGGAGCGCCGCAAGATACGCAGTATTTT. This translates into CSARPLAGAPQDTQYF.